A selection of T cell receptor beta chains follows, all from one sample in a study of identical twins. TCRdb fed the 5' RACE reads into MiXCR, producing one record per CDR3 protein. The top ten clones hold about 0.27% of a sample with 1.5 million to 2 million distinct CDR3 sequences, less than 35% of them seen once. Input material: cord blood. All receptors come from a newborn girl in good health. Each CDR3 is given with its conserved first and last residue. Fields, in order: clone size, V gene, J gene, D gene, CDR3 DNA, CDR3 protein. D genes are given only for firm matches. Size values are once, few and many counts, or a class for expanded clones, and some rows have none.

>.|TRBV20-1|TRBJ1-2|TRBD1
TGCAGTGCTGTAAGGGACAGGGTCTATGGCTACACCTTC
CSAVRDRVYGYTF
>.|TRBV19|TRBJ2-3|TRBD2
TGTGCCAGTAGGACGGGACTAGCCAATACAGATACGCAGTATTTT
CASRTGLANTDTQYF
>.|TRBV12-5|TRBJ2-3|.
TGTGCTAGTGGTTGGGGGGCAGATACGCAGTATTTT
CASGWGADTQYF
>.|TRBV12-3/TRBV12-4|TRBJ1-5|.
TGTGCCAGCAGTCTCACGACAGTTAAGTCGCCCCAGCATTTT
CASSLTTVKSPQHF
>.|TRBV11-2|TRBJ2-5|.
TGTGCCAGCAGCTTAGGTCCCCAGCCTTCGGAGACCCAGTACTTC
CASSLGPQPSETQYF
>few|TRBV5-1|TRBJ1-6|.
TGCGCCAGCAGACCTGGCACGCAAAATAATTCACCCCTCCACTTT
CASRPGTQNNSPLHF
>few|TRBV28|TRBJ2-5|TRBD2
TGTGCCAGCAGTTTATACTATGGGATAACGGCTAGCGGGATCCAAGAGACCCAGTACTTC
CASSLYYGITASGIQETQYF
>.|TRBV10-3|TRBJ1-1|.
TGTGCCATCAGTGAGCCTTCCTCCTCCGGAGCTTTCTTT
CAISEPSSSGAFF
>few|TRBV6-2/TRBV6-3|TRBJ2-7|TRBD2
TGTGCCAGCAGTTACGCGGGAGGCGGCACCTACGAGCAGTACTTC
CASSYAGGGTYEQYF
>.|TRBV6-4|TRBJ2-3|.
TGTGCCAGCAGTGAATCGGGGGTGAGGTCCACAGATACGCAGTATTTT
CASSESGVRSTDTQYF
>.|TRBV2|TRBJ2-7|.
TGTGCCAGCAGTGAAGCGGGGGCTGGCGAGCAGTACTTC
CASSEAGAGEQYF
>.|TRBV5-1|TRBJ2-3|TRBD2
TGCGCCAGCAGGCGACTAGCCCCACACACAGATACGCAGTATTTT
CASRRLAPHTDTQYF
>.|TRBV7-9|TRBJ2-1|.
TGTGCCAGCAGCACAGAAGCTACCGGGGATGAGCAGTTCTTC
CASSTEATGDEQFF
>.|TRBV7-2|TRBJ1-6|.
TGTGCCAGCAGCTTAGTGGGACAAAATAATTCACCCCTCCACTTT
CASSLVGQNNSPLHF
>.|TRBV10-3|TRBJ2-5|.
TGTGCCATCAGTGTTTGGAAGCAAGAGACCCAGTACTTC
CAISVWKQETQYF